These 7 T cell receptor beta chains were all obtained from the same sample, sequenced in a study of CD8 T cells in Susac syndrome (dated by TCRdb to the late 2010s). Library preparation used the immunoSEQ multiplex PCR assay. RNA was extracted with the RNeasy kit and roughly 0.45 to 1 ug was reverse transcribed using random hexamers. TCRdb reworked the public reads: Q25 trimming with fastp, MiXCR clone assembly, productive beta chains retained. Identical CDR3 proteins give one entry, which carries the most common genes and DNA. Within this sample are a few hundred thousand distinct CDR3 sequences, with 89% of them counted one time only. In total, the top ten clones hold under 0.2% of the sample. Sequencing was performed on CD8+ T cells from PBMCs. The receptors shown here come from a human donor with multiple sclerosis.

The chain links TRBV28 to TRBJ2-1; D uncertain. The CDR3 loop spans 15 amino acids. CDR1 is MDHEN and CDR2 is SYDVKM in the germline V gene. V lost 2 bases and J lost 4, with 12 bases in between. Here the CDR3 reads CASSLRGQVYNEQFF. The CDR3 DNA sequence: TGTGCCAGCAGTTTAAGAGGCCAGGTTTACAATGAGCAGTTCTTC.

In its sample, this clonotype was seen a few times. The gene calls are TRBV29-1 and TRBJ2-1; D call uncertain. Germline loops: CDR1 SQVTM, CDR2 ANQGSEA. The CDR3 spans 11 residues. V dropped 5 bases and J dropped 9 bases, with 11 bases sitting between them. In DNA form, the CDR3 reads TGCAGCGTTCCCGAACCCGTTGAGCAGTTCTTC. Translation gives CSVPEPVEQFF.

Comment on this clonotype: A read error may account for a junction end that differs from germline. The V gene is TRBV12-3 or TRBV12-4, the J gene TRBJ2-7; D is ambiguous. This CDR3 has 12 residues. The CDR3 here is CASSLWVYGQYF. As DNA, the CDR3 is TGTGCCAGCAGTTTGTGGGTCTACGGGCAGTACTTC.

The CDR3 is CASSGPGQGARGANVLTF. Written as DNA, the CDR3 is TGTGCCAGCAGCGGACCGGGACAGGGGGCGAGAGGGGCCAACGTCCTGACTTTC. The V and J genes are TRBV9 and TRBJ2-6, with 12 bases identical to TRBD1. Germline V gene lookup returns CDR1 SGDLS and CDR2 YYNGEE. The CDR3 spans 18 residues. V lost 3 bases to trimming and J lost 4 bases; unmatched junction nucleotides: 8.

J is TRBJ2-7 and V is TRBV9; D is perhaps TRBD1 (5 bases). V was trimmed by 2 bases and J by 3 bases, leaving 12 bases between them. Germline CDR1 is SGDLS and CDR2 is YYNGEE. The CDR3 runs 14 residues. The CDR3 nucleotides read TGTGCCAGCAGCGTCGACAGCGCCGACTACGAGCAGTACTTC. Its translation is CASSVDSADYEQYF. Together with reference TRBV9 and TRBJ2-7, the CDR3 gives the full variable domain: DSGVTQTPKHLITATGQRVTLRCSPRSGDLSVYWYQQSLDQGLQFLIQYYNGEERAKGNILERFSAQQFPDLHSELNLSSLELGDSALYFCASSVDSADYEQYFGPGTRLTVT.

The chain joins TRBV6-4 to TRBJ2-1; TRBD2 agrees at 8 bases. Germline CDR1 is MRHNA and CDR2 is SNTAGT. Losses at the gene ends were 10 bases for V and 8 bases for J; bases not matched to a gene: 10. The CDR3 consists of 13 residues. CDR3 region: CATGTSAVDEQFF. CDR3 nucleotide sequence: TGTGCCACCGGGACTAGTGCTGTCGATGAGCAGTTCTTC.

V is TRBV20-1 and J is TRBJ2-1; perhaps TRBD2 as D (5 bases). In germline, CDR1 is DFQATT, CDR2 SNEGSKA (reference sequence). The CDR3 runs 13 residues. Trimming took off 3 bases at V and 4 bases at J, with 10 bases between the two ends. In nucleotides, the CDR3 is TGCAGTGCTAGGGACTTCCAATACAATGAGCAGTTCTTC. Protein: CSARDFQYNEQFF.